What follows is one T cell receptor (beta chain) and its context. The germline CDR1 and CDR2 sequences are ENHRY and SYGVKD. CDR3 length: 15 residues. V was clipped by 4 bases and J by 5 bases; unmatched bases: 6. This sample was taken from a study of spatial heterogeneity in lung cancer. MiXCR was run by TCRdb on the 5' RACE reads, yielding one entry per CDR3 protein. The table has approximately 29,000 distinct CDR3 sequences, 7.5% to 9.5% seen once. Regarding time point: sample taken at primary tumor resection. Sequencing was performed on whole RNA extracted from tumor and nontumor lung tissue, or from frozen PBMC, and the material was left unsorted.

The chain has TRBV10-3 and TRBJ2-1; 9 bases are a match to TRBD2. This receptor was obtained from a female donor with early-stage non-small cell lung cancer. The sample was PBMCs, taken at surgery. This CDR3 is CAISVSSGVDNEQFF. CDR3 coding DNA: TGTGCCATCAGTGTGTCTAGCGGGGTGGACAATGAGCAGTTCTTC.